This T cell receptor (beta chain) originates from a study of cytomegalovirus exposure and HLA in healthy donors. Primers for the PCR totalled 60 Vbeta and 13 Jbeta. Data came from immunoSEQ multiplex PCR; TCRdb stores just in-frame clones and leaves some out. The repertoire holds roughly 97,000 clones, with 60% to 80% as singletons. The germline CDR1 and CDR2 sequences are MGHRA and YSYEKL. CDR3 length: 14 residues. With 2 bases removed from V and 9 bases from J, the gap between germline ends came to 11 bases. The chain combines TRBV4-1 with TRBJ2-6, with D perhaps TRBD1 (6 bases). The TCR was taken from a man aged 55-75 years in good health and CMV-seropositive. The sample consisted of PBMCs. The CDR3 reads CASSQLGAINVLTF. The DNA for the CDR3 is TGCGCCAGCAGCCAACTGGGGGCGATCAACGTCCTGACTTTC.